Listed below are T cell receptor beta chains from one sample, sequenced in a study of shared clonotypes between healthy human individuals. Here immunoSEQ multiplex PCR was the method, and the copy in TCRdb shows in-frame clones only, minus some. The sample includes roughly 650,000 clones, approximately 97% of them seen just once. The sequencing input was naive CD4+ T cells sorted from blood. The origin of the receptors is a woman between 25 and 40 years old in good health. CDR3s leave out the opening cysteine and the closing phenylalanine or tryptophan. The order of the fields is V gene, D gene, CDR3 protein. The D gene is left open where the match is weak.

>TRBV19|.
ASSIVDSNQPQH
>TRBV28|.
ASTPGVYGYT
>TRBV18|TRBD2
ASSPPSGRAHGELF
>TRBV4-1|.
ASSQGFNQPQH
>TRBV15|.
ATSRAEVTYEQY
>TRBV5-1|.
ASQSGTSYEQY
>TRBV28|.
ASSRQVSRPQH
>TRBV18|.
ASSPLPLRLGGYT
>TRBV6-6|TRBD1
ASSLTGYNQPQH
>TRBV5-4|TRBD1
ASIHGTGGRSSEQY
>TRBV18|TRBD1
ASSPRGQQETQY
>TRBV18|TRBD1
ASSPLDRGLPETQY
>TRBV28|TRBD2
ASSLPRSSGRHTDTQY
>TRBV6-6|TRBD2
ASSGTSGTSTDTQY
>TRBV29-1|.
SVGDSNTDTQY
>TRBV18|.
ASSPGQRYEQY
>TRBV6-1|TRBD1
ASSEQYQGGQPQH
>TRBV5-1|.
ASSATGASSYNEQF
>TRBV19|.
ASRSPSTHNEQF
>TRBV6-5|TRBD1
ASSYSRDRESEAF
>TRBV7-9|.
ASSHGLPRQSGNTIY
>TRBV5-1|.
ASKGGAGASYNEQF
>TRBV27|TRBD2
ASSPSGTGELF
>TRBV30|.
ACTLLETQY
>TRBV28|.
ASSTLLYGYT
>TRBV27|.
ASSLRGTHGYT
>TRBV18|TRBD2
ASSPPGLAGGFEQF
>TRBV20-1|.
SASGANEQF
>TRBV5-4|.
ASSLSLANEKLF
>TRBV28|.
ASSFWNEQF
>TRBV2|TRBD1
ASSDGTGNQPQH
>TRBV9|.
ASSVGIGGSTDTQY
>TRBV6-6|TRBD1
ASSYSRQGSGQPQH
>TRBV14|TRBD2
ASSLPLTSGSSKPSYNEQF
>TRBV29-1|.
SVSPRLTDTQY
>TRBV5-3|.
ARSLRAPYEQY
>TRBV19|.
ASSIRGSGNTEAF
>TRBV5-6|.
ASSLVKGEQF
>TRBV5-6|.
ASSPKLSSYNEQF
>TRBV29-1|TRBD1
SVVTRGRVEKLF
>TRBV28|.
ASSLPQVRQPQH
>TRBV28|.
ASSLTGPAKNIQY
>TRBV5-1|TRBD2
ASSFRASGRGTDTQY
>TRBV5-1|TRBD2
ASSLVSGPSSYEQY
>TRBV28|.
ASSLWRTSYEQY
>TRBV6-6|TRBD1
ASSSPQGAYEQY
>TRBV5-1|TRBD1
ASSLGRDRGNTGELF
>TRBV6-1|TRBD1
ASSGIGGQASTDTQY
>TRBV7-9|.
ASSLVLMNTEAF